This T cell receptor (beta chain) was captured in a study of cytotoxic CD8 clonotypes in ibrutinib-treated CLL. General study findings and limits: Samples from sustained-remission and progressing patients were taken at different times. Clonality was elevated at ibrutinib response and had returned toward baseline at progression.

In the case of this clone: Its target is not known.

Trimming at V came to 1 base and at J to 10 bases, leaving 12 bases not matched to a gene. There are 15 residues in the CDR3. Per the germline V gene, CDR1 is LGHNA and CDR2 is YSLEER. The targeted sequencing depth was 1 in 200,000 to 1 in 1 million T cells. Sequencing used immunoSEQ multiplex PCR; TCRdb keeps in-frame clones, though not all of them. The sample contains 130,000 or so clones, about 80% of which appear only once. This clonotype originated in a human donor with chronic lymphocytic leukemia. The sample in question was PBMCs, obtained after 12 months of ibrutinib treatment. The chain carries TRBV4-3 and TRBJ1-2; 7 positions match TRBD1. In nucleotides, the CDR3 is TGCGCCAGCAGCCAAGCTTACGCCGGCCAGGGGGTCTACACCTTC. As protein: CASSQAYAGQGVYTF.